This T cell receptor beta chain is drawn from a study of T cells after yellow fever vaccination. Broader study findings: A small share of clonotypes appeared in both CD4 and CD8 compartments. There was a possibility that FACS-sorted repertoires contained abundant clonotypes contaminating from the bulk population.

This CDR3 contains 16 residues. The V gene end was trimmed by 4 bases and the J gene end by 5 bases; junction bases not matched to a gene: 10. In germline, CDR1 is SGHNT, CDR2 YYREEE (reference sequence). Using its own MiXCR run on the 5' RACE reads, TCRdb lists one record per CDR3 protein. The profile covers 450,000 to 650,000 distinct CDR3 sequences, with 21% appearing a single time and around 17% taken by the ten largest. This clonotype came up a few times. Its antigen is as yet unknown. The sequencing here drew on PBMCs, taken 21 days after the first yellow fever vaccination. The TCR comes from a man aged 18-30 years who received the YFV17D yellow fever vaccine. The V and J genes are TRBV5-4 and TRBJ2-2, with TRBD2 matching 8 bases. CDR3 sequence reads: CASSPAGGGNTGELFF. The CDR3 coding sequence is TGTGCCAGCAGCCCCGCGGGCGGGGGGAATACCGGGGAGCTGTTTTTT. The full variable domain, in which reference TRBV5-4 and TRBJ2-2 provide the parts outside the CDR3, is ETGVTQSPTHLIKTRGQQVTLRCSSQSGHNTVSWYQQALGQGPQFIFQYYREEENGRGNFPPRFSGLQFPNYSSELNVNALELDDSALYLCASSPAGGGNTGELFFGEGSRLTVL.